This T cell receptor (beta chain) was sequenced in a study of shared clonotypes between healthy human individuals. Study context: A couple of women and three men aged 18 to 49 served as donors. Findings and caveats of the study: Blood was the only sampled material, and tissue repertoires likely differ.

Trimming took 4 bases from V and 4 from J, leaving 21 bases between them. The CDR3 loop spans 16 amino acids. The germline V gene has CDR1 SGHTS and CDR2 YDEGEE. This was a deep-level run. Profiled with immunoSEQ multiplex PCR; TCRdb holds only in-frame clones, not every one. Of around 2.1 million clones in the sample, 93% were seen once. Only CD45RO-negative cells positively selected for CCR7 counted as naive CD8 cells, so terminally differentiated effector memory CD45RA+ cells were excluded. Notes on this clone: Its antigen remains unknown.

This clonotype originated in a man aged 18 to 30 in good health. Some clones in this sample may be carry-over from other donors' samples. The chain has TRBV5-8 and TRBJ2-7; D is undetermined. The sample taken for sequencing was naive CD8+ T cells from PBMCs. The CDR3: CASSPQSPHVPYEQYF. The CDR3 DNA follows: TGTGCCAGCAGCCCCCAGTCGCCCCATGTCCCTTACGAGCAGTACTTC.